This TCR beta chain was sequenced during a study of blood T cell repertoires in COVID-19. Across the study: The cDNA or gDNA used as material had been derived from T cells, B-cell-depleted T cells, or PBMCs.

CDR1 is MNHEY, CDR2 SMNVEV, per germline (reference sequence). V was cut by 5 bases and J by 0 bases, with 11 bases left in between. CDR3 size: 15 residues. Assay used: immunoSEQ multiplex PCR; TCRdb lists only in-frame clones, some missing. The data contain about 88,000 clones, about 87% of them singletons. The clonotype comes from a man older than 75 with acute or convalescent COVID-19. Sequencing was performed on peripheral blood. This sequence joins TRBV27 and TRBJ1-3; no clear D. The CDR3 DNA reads TGTGCCAGCAGTCCACGACGGGGCTCTGGAAACACCATATATTTT. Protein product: CASSPRRGSGNTIYF.